The TCR beta chain under discussion was sequenced for a study of blood T cell repertoires in COVID-19. Across the whole study: Donors in the United States, Italy and Spain gave samples during acute or convalescent COVID-19. Nucleic acid was either cDNA or gDNA, and it came from T cells, B-cell-depleted T cells, or PBMCs.

The CDR3 has 13 amino acids. Authors' processing steps: Reference gene primer amplification gave estimated nucleated cell counts. Sequencing used immunoSEQ multiplex PCR; TCRdb keeps in-frame clones, though not all of them. The V and J calls and clone size come from that table; D and trimming were worked out from the DNA. The table has around 250,000 clones, around 84% seen once. This chain connects TRBV21-1 to TRBJ2-7; the table gives TRBD1 as D, unverified against the DNA. TRBV21-1 is classified as a pseudogene. The sequenced material came from peripheral blood. The TCR originated in a woman aged 18-29 years with acute or convalescent COVID-19. Here the CDR3 reads CASSKAERGEQYF. The CDR3 DNA reads as TGTGCCAGCAGCAAAGCGGAAAGGGGAGAGCAGTACTTC.